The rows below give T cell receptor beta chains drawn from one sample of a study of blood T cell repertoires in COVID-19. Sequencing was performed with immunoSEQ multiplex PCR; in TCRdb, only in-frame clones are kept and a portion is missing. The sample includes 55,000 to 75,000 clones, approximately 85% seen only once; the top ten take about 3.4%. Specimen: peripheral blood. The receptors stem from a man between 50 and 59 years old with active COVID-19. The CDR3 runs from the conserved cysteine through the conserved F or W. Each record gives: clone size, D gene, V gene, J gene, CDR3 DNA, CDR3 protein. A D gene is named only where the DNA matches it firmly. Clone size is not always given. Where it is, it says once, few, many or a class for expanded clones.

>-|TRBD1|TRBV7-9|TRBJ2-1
TGTGCCAGCAGCCCGGGGGGATACAGGGGGCAAAGGGATGAGCAGTTCTTC
CASSPGGYRGQRDEQFF
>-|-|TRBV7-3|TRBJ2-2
TGTGCCAGCAGCTTAAGCTCTGCGGACACCGGGGAGCTGTTTTTT
CASSLSSADTGELFF
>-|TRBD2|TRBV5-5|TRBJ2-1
TGTGCCAGCAGCTTGCCGGGACTAGAGGGAGCTGAGCAGTTCTTC
CASSLPGLEGAEQFF
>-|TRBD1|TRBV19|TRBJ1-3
TGTGCCAGTAGTTCCAAAAAGGGACAGGGTGGACACACCATATATTTT
CASSSKKGQGGHTIYF
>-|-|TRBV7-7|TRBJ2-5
TGTGCTAGCAGCTTGGGTTTCGGGGGTCAGGAGACCCAGTACTTC
CASSLGFGGQETQYF
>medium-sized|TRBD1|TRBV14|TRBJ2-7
TGTGCCAGCAGCCCTGGGACAGGGCGCTACGAGCAGTACTTC
CASSPGTGRYEQYF
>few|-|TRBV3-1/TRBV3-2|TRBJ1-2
TGTGCCAGCAGCCAGTCTACAGGGTTTCGTACTGGCTACACCTTC
CASSQSTGFRTGYTF
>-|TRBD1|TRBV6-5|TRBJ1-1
TGTGCCAGCAGTTACCGGACAGGGGCGGGCACTGAAGCTTTCTTT
CASSYRTGAGTEAFF
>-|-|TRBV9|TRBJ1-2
TGTGCCAGTTCGGTGGGGGCGGACTATGGCTACACCTTC
CASSVGADYGYTF
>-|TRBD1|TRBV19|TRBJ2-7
TGTGCCAGTAGTATGATACAGGGGGCCGCCTACGAGCAGTACTTC
CASSMIQGAAYEQYF
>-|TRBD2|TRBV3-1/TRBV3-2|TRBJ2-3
TGTGCCAGCAGCCACCGGATACTAGCGGGGCGGGCAGATACGCAGTATTTT
CASSHRILAGRADTQYF
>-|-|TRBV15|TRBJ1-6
TGTGCCACCAGCAGAGATACGGGGTCTAATTCACCCCTCCACTTT
CATSRDTGSNSPLHF
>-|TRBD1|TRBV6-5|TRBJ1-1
TGTGCCAGCAGTTTTGGACAGGGTTTTTACACTGAAGCTTTCTTT
CASSFGQGFYTEAFF
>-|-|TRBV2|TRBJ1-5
TGTGCCAGCAGTGTCTACCCCAATCAGCCCCAGCATTTT
CASSVYPNQPQHF
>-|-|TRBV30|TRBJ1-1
TGTGCCTGGAGTACGGAGTTGAACACTGAAGCTTTCTTT
CAWSTELNTEAFF
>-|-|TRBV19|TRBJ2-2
TGTGCCAGTAGGTCAACGAACACCGGGGAGCTGTTTTTT
CASRSTNTGELFF
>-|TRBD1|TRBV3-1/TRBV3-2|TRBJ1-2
TGTGCCAGCAGCCAAGCTGGTGGACAGGAGGGCTACACCTTC
CASSQAGGQEGYTF
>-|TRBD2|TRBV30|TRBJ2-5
TGTGCCTGGAGTGTGTCCGAGACTAGCGTCGTATGGGAAGAGACCCAGTACTTC
CAWSVSETSVVWEETQYF
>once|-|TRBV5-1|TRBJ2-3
TGCGCCAGCAGCTTGGCTACCTCTAGCACAGATACGCAGTATTTT
CASSLATSSTDTQYF
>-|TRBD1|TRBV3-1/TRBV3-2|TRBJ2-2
TGTGCCAGCAGCCAAGAGCCGCACAGGGGGCGGTTTCACCGGGGAGCTGTTTTT
CASSQEPHRGRFHRGAVF
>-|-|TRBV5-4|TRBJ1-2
TGTGCCAGCAGCTTGTACAGTAAGGATGGCTACACCTTC
CASSLYSKDGYTF
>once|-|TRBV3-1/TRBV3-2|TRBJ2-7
TGTGCCAGCAGCCTAAACCGGGACAAGTTATCCTTC
CASSLNRDKLSF
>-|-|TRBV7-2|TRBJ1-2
TGTGCCAGCAGCACCAGTCCCGGGACACGGTATTATGGCTACACCTTC
CASSTSPGTRYYGYTF
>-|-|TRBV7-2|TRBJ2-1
TGTGCCAGCAGCCCTCCCAAGAGAAAGAATGAGCAGTTCTTC
CASSPPKRKNEQFF
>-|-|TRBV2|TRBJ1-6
TGTGCCAGCAGTGGGGCCGGGAGGGATAATTCACCCCTCCACTTT
CASSGAGRDNSPLHF
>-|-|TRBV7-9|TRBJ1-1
TGTGCCAGCAGCTCGACGCGGGTCGCAAGGCGAGCTTTCTTT
CASSSTRVARRAFF
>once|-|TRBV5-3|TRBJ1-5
TGTGCCAGAAGTCGCGGACTCTCGAGGCAGCCCCAGCATTTT
CARSRGLSRQPQHF
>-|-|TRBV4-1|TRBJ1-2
TGCGCCAGCAGCCCCTCCGGGACAAACAAAAGGGGCTACACCTTC
CASSPSGTNKRGYTF
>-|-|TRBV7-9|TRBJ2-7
TGTGCCAGCAGCGCCTTGAGGGGGGAGCAGTACTTC
CASSALRGEQYF
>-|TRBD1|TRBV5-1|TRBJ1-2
TGCGCCAGCAGCCCCACAGGGGGATATGGCTACACCTTC
CASSPTGGYGYTF
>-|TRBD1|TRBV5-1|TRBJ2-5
TGCGCCAGCAGCCCAGGGACAGGGCCGGGACAAGAGACCCAGTACTTC
CASSPGTGPGQETQYF
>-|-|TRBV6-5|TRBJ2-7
TGTGCCAGCAGAGAGACAGGAGGCCACGAGCAGTACTTC
CASRETGGHEQYF
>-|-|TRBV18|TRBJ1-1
TGTGCCAGCTCACTGGGAGGGCACATGAACACTGAAGCTTTCTTT
CASSLGGHMNTEAFF
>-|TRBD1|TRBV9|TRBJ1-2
TGTGCCAGCACCCCGGGACAGGGGAACTATGGCTACACCTTC
CASTPGQGNYGYTF
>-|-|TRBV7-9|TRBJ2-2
TGTGCCAGCAGGGGGGTGAAACAGGGCGCGAACACCGGGGAGCTGTTTTTT
CASRGVKQGANTGELFF
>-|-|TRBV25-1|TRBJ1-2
TGTGCCAGCAGTGAATGGCCCAACATTGGCTACACCTTC
CASSEWPNIGYTF
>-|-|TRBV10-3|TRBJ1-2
TGTGCCATCAGCCAGGAAAACTATGGCTACACCTTC
CAISQENYGYTF
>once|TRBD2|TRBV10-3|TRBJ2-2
TGTGCCATCAGCTCCTCAGGGCGGGGGGGCACCGGGGAGCTGTTTTTT
CAISSSGRGGTGELFF
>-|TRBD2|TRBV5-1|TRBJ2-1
TGCGCCAGCAGAAGGGAGGGCAATGAGCAGTTCTTC
CASRREGNEQFF
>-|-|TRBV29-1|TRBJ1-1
TGCAGCGCCCCGGACCTAGGGGCTTCCGAAGCTTTCTTT
CSAPDLGASEAFF
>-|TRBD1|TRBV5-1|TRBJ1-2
TGCGCCAGCGGACTTGGCGACAGGGGGCTATCTGGCTACACCTTC
CASGLGDRGLSGYTF
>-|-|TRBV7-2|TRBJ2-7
TGTGCCAGCAGCTTAGACGCGGGATTAATGTACTTC
CASSLDAGLMYF
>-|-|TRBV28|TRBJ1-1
TGTGCCAGCAACAGGAATCTTGAAGCTTTCTTT
CASNRNLEAFF
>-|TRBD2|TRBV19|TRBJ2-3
TGTGCCAGTAGTAAGACCCACCCAGCGGGGGGCACAGATACGCAGTATTTT
CASSKTHPAGGTDTQYF
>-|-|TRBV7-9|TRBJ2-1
TGTGCCAGCAGCTTACGGTCTCCCAGGGTGACTTACAATGAGCAGTTCTTC
CASSLRSPRVTYNEQFF
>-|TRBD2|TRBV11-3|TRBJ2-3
TGTGCCAGCAGCCCACGGACTAGCGGGGGAACAGATACGCAGTATTTT
CASSPRTSGGTDTQYF
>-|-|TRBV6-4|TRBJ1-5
TGTGCCAGCAGCCAACGACAGGTTAATCAGCCCCAGCATTTT
CASSQRQVNQPQHF
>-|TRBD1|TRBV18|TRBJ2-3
TGTGCCAGCTCACCAGAGACAGGGAAAGCAGATACGCAGTATTTT
CASSPETGKADTQYF
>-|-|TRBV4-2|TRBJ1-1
TGTGCCAGCAGCCAAGAAAGGAGGAGCTTGAACACTGAAGCTTTCTTT
CASSQERRSLNTEAFF
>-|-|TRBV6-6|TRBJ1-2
TGTGCCAGCAGGACAGCTCCCTATGGCTACACCTTC
CASRTAPYGYTF
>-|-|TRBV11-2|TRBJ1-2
TGTGCCAGCAGCGCAAAAGGGGCGCAGGTTCGGTATGGCTACACCTTC
CASSAKGAQVRYGYTF
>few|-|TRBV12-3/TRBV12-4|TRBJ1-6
TGTGCCAGCAGTTTGGCCAGGAATTCACCCCTCCACTTT
CASSLARNSPLHF
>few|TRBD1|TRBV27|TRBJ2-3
TGTGCCAGCAGTTTACGTGGACAGGGGCCAGATACGCAGTATTTT
CASSLRGQGPDTQYF
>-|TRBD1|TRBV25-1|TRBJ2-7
TGTGCCAGCGGGGGAGGGGACAGGGCCTTCTACGAGCAGTACTTC
CASGGGDRAFYEQYF
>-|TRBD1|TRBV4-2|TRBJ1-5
TGTGCCAGCAGCCAAGAAGCGGACAGGGGATTCGGTCAGCCCCAGCATTTT
CASSQEADRGFGQPQHF
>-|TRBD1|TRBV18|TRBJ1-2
TGTGCCAGCTCATCCGGTGGACAGGGCCATGGCTACACCTTC
CASSSGGQGHGYTF
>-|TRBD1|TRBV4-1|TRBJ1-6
TGCGCCAGCAGCCTCTCAGGGGGACGTAATTCACCCCTCCACTTT
CASSLSGGRNSPLHF
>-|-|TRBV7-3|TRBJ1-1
TGTGCCAGCAGCGCCGCGGGCCTCGGGGCTGAAGCTTTCTTT
CASSAAGLGAEAFF
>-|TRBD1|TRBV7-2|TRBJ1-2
TGTGCCAGCAGCTTAACAGGGGTTGATGGCTACACCTTC
CASSLTGVDGYTF